This TCR beta chain comes out of a study of control samples from healthy donors and cancer patients (dated by TCRdb to 2018 to 2021). Note on this clone: There is no known antigen for this receptor. Within one base of it there is no much larger clone, and no base qualities were kept.

V is reduced by 1 base and J by 1 base, leaving a spacing of 9 bases between them. The CDR3, from cysteine to phenylalanine, totals 15 residues. The CDR3 DNA has 45 bases and is translated from base 1. CDR1 and CDR2, looked up from the germline V gene, are KGHDR and SFDVKD. Library construction relied on the immunoSEQ multiplex PCR assay. TCRdb carries this immuneACCESS record with in-frame sequences only. Its versions omit some clonotypes, under half of them owing to an unresolved V gene in the studies checked, with the rest unexplained. The sample has about 160,000 clones on record, approximately 94% of them singletons. The ten most abundant clones make up around 15% of the sample.

The V gene is TRBV24-1 and the J gene is TRBJ2-5; the D call is possibly TRBD1 or TRBD2, each sharing 6 bases. Sequenced input: PBMCs. The sequence was collected from a man aged 55 to 70 with colorectal cancer. The encoded CDR3 is CATSDFGGGQETQYF. The nucleotide sequence is given as TGTGCCACCAGTGATTTTGGAGGGGGCCAAGAGACCCAGTACTTC.